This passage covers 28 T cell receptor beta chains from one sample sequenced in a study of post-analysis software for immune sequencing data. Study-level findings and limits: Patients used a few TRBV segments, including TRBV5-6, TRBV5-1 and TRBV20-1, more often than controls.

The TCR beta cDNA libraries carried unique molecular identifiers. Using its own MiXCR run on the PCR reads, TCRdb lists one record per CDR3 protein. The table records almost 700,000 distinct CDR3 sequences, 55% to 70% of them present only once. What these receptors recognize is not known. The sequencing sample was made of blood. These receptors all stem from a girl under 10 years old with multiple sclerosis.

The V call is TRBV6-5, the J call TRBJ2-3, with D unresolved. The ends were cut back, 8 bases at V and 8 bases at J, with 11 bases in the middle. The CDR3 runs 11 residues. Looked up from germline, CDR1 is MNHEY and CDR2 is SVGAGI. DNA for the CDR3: TGTGCCAGCTATGGGATGGGTACGCAGTATTTT. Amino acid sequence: CASYGMGTQYF.

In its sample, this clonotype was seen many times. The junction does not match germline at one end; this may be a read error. The CDR3 nucleotides are TGTGCCAGCAGTTTAGCGGGAGATACGCAGTATTTT. Translating it yields CASSLAGDTQYF. The J gene is TRBJ2-3, the V gene TRBV5-1; 7 bases map to TRBD2. Per the germline V gene, CDR1 is SGHRS and CDR2 is YFSETQ. CDR3 length: 12 residues.

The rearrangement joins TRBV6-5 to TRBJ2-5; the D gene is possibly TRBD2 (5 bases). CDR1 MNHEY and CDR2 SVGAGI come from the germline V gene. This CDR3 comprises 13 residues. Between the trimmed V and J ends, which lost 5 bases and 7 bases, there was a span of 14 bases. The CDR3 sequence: CASSLRRRGTQYF. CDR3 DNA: TGTGCCAGCAGTCTCCGCCGACGGGGGACCCAGTACTTC.

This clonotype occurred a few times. The CDR3 DNA follows: TGCAGTGCTATCGGAGGGACGGGCGAGCAGTACTTC. This sequence encodes CSAIGGTGEQYF. The chain is built from TRBV20-1 and TRBJ2-7; possibly TRBD2 for D (6 bases). CDR1 is DFQATT, CDR2 SNEGSKA, per germline (reference sequence). V lost 4 bases to trimming and J lost 6 bases, with 13 bases between them. This CDR3 spans 12 amino acids.

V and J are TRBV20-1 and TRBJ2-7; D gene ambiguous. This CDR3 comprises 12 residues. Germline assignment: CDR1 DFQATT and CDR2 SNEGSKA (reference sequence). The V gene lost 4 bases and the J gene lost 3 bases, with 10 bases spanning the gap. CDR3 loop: CSATDPNYEQYF. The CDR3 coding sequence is TGCAGTGCTACGGATCCTAACTACGAGCAGTACTTC.

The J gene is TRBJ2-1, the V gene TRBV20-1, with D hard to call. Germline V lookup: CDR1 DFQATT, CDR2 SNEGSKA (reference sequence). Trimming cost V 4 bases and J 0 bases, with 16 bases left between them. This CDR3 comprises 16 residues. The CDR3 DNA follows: TGCAGTGCTATCGCCGTGACCGGACCCTCCTACAATGAGCAGTTCTTC. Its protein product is CSAIAVTGPSYNEQFF.

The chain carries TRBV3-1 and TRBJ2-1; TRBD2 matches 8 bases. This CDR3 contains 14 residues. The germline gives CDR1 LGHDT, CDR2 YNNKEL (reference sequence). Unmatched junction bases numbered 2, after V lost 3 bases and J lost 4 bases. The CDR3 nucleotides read TGTGCCAGCAGCCATAGCGGGAAGTACAATGAGCAGTTCTTC. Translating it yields CASSHSGKYNEQFF.

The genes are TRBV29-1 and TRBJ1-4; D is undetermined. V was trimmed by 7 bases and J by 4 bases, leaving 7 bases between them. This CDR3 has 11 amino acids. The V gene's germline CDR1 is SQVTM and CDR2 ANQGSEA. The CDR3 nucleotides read TGCAGCGCCCTGGGTAATGAAAAACTGTTTTTT. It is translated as CSALGNEKLFF.

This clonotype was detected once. The CDR3 DNA follows: TGTGCCAGCAGCCAAGTTCCGACAGCATCAACCTACGAGCAGTACTTC. Translation gives CASSQVPTASTYEQYF. The chain is built from TRBV3-1 and TRBJ2-7, with TRBD1 as a possible D gene (5 bases). Trimming took off 1 base at V and 2 bases at J, with 15 bases between the two ends. This CDR3 is 16 amino acids long. In germline, CDR1 is LGHDT, CDR2 YNNKEL (reference sequence).

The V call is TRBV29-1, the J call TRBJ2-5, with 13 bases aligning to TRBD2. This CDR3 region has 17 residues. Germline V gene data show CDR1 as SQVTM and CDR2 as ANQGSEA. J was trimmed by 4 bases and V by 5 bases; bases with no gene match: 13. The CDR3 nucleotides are TGCAGCGTTCGGCCCCCTACTAGCGGGAGGGTAGGAGAGACCCAGTACTTC. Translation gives CSVRPPTSGRVGETQYF.

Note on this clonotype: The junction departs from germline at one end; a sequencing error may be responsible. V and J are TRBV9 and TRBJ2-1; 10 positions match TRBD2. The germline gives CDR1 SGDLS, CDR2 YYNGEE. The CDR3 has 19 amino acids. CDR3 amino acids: CASSVAGTSATSSYNERFF. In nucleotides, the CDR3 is TGTGCCAGCAGCGTAGCAGGGACTAGCGCCACAAGCTCCTACAATGAGCGGTTCTTC.

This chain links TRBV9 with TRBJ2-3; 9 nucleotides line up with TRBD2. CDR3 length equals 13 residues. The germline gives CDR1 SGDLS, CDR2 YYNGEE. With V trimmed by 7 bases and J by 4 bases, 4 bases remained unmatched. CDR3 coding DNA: TGTGCCAGCGCGGGAGGGGTCCCAGATACGCAGTATTTT. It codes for CASAGGVPDTQYF.

CDR3 loop: CASSQDGPSSGANVLTF. Written as DNA, the CDR3 is TGCGCCAGCAGCCAAGATGGTCCAAGCTCTGGGGCCAACGTCCTGACTTTC. V and J are TRBV4-3 and TRBJ2-6, with D hard to call. V was trimmed by 0 bases and J by 0 bases, leaving 9 bases between them. Germline-derived CDR1 and CDR2 are LGHNA and YSLEER. The CDR3 has 17 residues.

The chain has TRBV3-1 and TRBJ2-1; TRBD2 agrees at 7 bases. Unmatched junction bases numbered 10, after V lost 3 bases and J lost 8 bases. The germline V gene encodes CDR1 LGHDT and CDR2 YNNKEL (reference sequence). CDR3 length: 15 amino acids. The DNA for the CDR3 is TGTGCCAGCAGCCAGAATTTAGCGGGTCTGGATGAGCAGTTCTTC. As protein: CASSQNLAGLDEQFF.

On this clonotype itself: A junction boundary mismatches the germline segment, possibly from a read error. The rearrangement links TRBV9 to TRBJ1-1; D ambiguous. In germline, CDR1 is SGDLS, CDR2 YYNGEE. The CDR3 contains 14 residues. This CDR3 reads CASSVSSLNTEAFF. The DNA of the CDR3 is TGCGCCAGCAGCGTATCTTCCTTGAACACTGAAGCTTTCTTT.

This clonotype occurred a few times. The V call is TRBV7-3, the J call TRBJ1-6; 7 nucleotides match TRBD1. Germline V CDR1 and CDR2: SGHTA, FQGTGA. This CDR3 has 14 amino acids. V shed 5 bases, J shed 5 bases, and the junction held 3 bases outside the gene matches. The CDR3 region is CASSVTGNNSPLHF. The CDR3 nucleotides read TGTGCCAGCAGCGTGACAGGGAATAATTCACCCCTCCACTTT.

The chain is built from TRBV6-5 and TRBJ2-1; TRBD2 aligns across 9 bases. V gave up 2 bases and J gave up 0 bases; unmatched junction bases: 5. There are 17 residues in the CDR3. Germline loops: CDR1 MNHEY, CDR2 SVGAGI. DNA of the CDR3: TGTGCCAGCAGTTACGGGAGCGGGGGGTCCTCCTACAATGAGCAGTTCTTC. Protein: CASSYGSGGSSYNEQFF.

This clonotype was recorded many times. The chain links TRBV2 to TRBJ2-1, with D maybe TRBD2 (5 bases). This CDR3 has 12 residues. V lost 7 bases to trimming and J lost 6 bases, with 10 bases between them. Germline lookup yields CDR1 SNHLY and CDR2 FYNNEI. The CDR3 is CASTPRGNEQFF. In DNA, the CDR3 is TGTGCCAGCACCCCTCGGGGCAATGAGCAGTTCTTC.

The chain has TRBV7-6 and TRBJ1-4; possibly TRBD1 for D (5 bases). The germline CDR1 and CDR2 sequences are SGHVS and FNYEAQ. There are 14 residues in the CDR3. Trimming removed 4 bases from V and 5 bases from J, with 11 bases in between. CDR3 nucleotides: TGTGCCAGCAGCTGCGGCGGGGGAAATGAAAAACTGTTTTTT. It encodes CASSCGGGNEKLFF.

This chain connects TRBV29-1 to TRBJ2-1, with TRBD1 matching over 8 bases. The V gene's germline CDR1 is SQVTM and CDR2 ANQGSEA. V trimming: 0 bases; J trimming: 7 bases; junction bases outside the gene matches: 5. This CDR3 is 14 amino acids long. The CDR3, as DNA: TGCAGCGTTGAAGAACCGGACAGGGTAAATGAGCAGTTCTTC. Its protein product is CSVEEPDRVNEQFF.

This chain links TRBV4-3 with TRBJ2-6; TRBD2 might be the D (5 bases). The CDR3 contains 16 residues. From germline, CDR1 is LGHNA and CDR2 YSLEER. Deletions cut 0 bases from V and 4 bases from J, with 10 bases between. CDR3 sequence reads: CASSQEGATGANVLTF. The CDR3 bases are TGCGCCAGCAGCCAAGAGGGAGCTACCGGGGCCAACGTCCTGACTTTC.

The CDR3 DNA is TGTGCCAGCAGCTTCCAGGAGGGGGGCTACACCTTC. This encodes CASSFQEGGYTF. The genes are TRBV7-9 and TRBJ1-2; TRBD1 might be the D (5 bases). V lost 3 bases to trimming and J lost 8 bases, with 10 bases between them. CDR3 size: 12 residues. Germline CDR1 SEHNR, CDR2 FQNEAQ (reference sequence).

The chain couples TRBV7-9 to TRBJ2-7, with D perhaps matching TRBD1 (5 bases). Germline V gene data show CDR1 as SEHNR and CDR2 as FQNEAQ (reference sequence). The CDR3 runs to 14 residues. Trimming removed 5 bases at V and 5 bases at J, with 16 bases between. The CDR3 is CASSQTGRVDEQYF. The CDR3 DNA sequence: TGTGCCAGCAGCCAGACCGGCAGGGTCGACGAGCAGTACTTC.

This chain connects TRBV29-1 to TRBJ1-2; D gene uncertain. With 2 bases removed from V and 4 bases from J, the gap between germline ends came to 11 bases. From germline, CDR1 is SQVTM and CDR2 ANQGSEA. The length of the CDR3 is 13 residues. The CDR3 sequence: CSVEKGSAYGYTF. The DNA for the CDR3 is TGCAGCGTTGAAAAGGGTTCAGCCTATGGCTACACCTTC.

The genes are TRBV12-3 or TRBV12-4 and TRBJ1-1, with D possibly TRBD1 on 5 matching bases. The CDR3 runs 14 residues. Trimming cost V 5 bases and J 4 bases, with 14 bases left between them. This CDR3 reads CASSPLAGPTEAFF. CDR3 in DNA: TGTGCCAGCAGTCCTCTAGCAGGGCCCACTGAAGCTTTCTTT.

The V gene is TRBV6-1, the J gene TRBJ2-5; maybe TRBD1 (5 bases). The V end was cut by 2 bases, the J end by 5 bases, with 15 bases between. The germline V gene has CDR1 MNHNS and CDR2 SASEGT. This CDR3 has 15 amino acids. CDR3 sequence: CASSEPGQGRETQYF. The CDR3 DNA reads TGTGCCAGCAGTGAACCAGGGCAGGGTAGGGAGACCCAGTACTTC.

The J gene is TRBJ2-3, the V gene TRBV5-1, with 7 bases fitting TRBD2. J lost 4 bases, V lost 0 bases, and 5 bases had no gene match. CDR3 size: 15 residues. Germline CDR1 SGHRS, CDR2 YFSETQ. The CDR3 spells CASSLVAGVADTQYF. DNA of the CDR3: TGCGCCAGCAGCTTGGTGGCGGGAGTGGCAGATACGCAGTATTTT.

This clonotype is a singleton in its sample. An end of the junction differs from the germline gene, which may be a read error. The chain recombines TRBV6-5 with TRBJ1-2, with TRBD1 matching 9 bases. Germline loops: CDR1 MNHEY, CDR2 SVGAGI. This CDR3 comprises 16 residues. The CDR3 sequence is CASGYSRTGGGYGYTF. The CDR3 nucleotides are TGTGCCAGCGGTTACTCCCGAACAGGGGGCGGCTATGGCTACACCTTC.